Each of the 29 T cell receptor beta chains below was sequenced from the same sample in a study of OX40 agonist ivuxolimab in advanced cancers. The protocol was immunoSEQ multiplex PCR, while the TCRdb copy is restricted to in-frame clones and leaves out a portion. The data hold 45,000 to 55,000 clones, with roughly 80% observed a single time. Sequencing was performed on CD4+ or CD8+ T cells sorted from blood, taken in a trial of the OX40 agonist ivuxolimab. The origin of the receptors is an adult with an advanced solid tumor such as melanoma, head and neck, liver or kidney cancer.

CDR3 loop: CASSRDRGLVYEQYF. The DNA of the CDR3 is TGTGCCAGCAGCAGGGACAGGGGTTTGGTCTACGAGCAGTACTTC. The chain joins TRBV21-1 to TRBJ2-7; the table's D call of TRBD1 was not tested on the DNA. TRBV21-1 is classified as a pseudogene. This CDR3 comprises 15 residues.

This clone has only one observation. The CDR3 nucleotides read TGTGCCAGCAAGGAGACTAGCGGGAGCTACGAGCAGTACTTC. It yields the protein CASKETSGSYEQYF. V gene TRBV5-4 combines with J gene TRBJ2-7, with 12 bases lining up with TRBD2. V trimming: 6 bases; J trimming: 3 bases; junction bases outside the gene matches: 4. Germline V lookup: CDR1 SGHNT, CDR2 YYREEE (reference sequence). This CDR3 region has 14 residues. Full variable domain (remainder filled in from reference TRBV5-4 and TRBJ2-7): ETGVTQSPTHLIKTRGQQVTLRCSSQSGHNTVSWYQQALGQGPQFIFQYYREEENGRGNFPPRFSGLQFPNYSSELNVNALELDDSALYLCASKETSGSYEQYFGPGTRLTVT.

Here the CDR3 DNA reads TGTGCCAGCAGAGTAACTAGCGGGGGTCGGGTAGATACGCAGTATTTT. This encodes CASRVTSGGRVDTQYF. The chain has TRBV7-2 and TRBJ2-3, with 11 bases identical to TRBD2. Per germline, CDR1 SGHTA and CDR2 FQGNSA. V trimming: 6 bases; J trimming: 5 bases; junction bases outside the gene matches: 10. This CDR3 has 16 amino acids.

The V and J genes are TRBV11-2 and TRBJ2-5; D unclear. V was cut by 4 bases and J by 5 bases, with 14 bases left in between. The germline V gene has CDR1 SGHAT and CDR2 FQNNGV. This CDR3 has 14 residues. CDR3 in DNA: TGTGCCAGCAGCTCCGGCGGCGACCGGGAGACCCAGTACTTC. It encodes CASSSGGDRETQYF.

The chain couples TRBV28 to TRBJ2-7; possibly TRBD1 or TRBD2 for D (5 bases each). V lost 5 bases and J 2 bases, leaving 16 bases between the germline ends. Germline lookup yields CDR1 MDHEN and CDR2 SYDVKM. The CDR3 contains 15 residues. The CDR3 nucleotides read TGTGCCAGCAGTGTATCCGGGACGGACGCCTACGAGCAGTACTTC. Translating it yields CASSVSGTDAYEQYF.

This chain's CDR3 is CASSPDWGGNNEQFF. The CDR3 region has the DNA TGTGCCAGCAGCCCCGATTGGGGAGGGAACAATGAGCAGTTCTTC. The chain uses TRBV5-4 and TRBJ2-1; 7 bases match TRBD2. Trimming at V came to 4 bases and at J to 5 bases, leaving 9 bases not matched to a gene. The germline CDR1 and CDR2 sequences are SGHNT and YYREEE (reference sequence). CDR3 length equals 15 residues. The full variable domain, rest sourced from reference TRBV5-4 and TRBJ2-1, is ETGVTQSPTHLIKTRGQQVTLRCSSQSGHNTVSWYQQALGQGPQFIFQYYREEENGRGNFPPRFSGLQFPNYSSELNVNALELDDSALYLCASSPDWGGNNEQFFGPGTRLTVL.

The chain joins TRBV5-6 to TRBJ2-1; D gene uncertain. CDR3 length: 11 residues. Germline CDR1 is SGHDT and CDR2 is YYEEEE. V was cut by 1 base and J by 10 bases, with 6 bases left in between. The CDR3 nucleotides read TGTGCCAGCAGCTTGAGGACGGAGCAGTTCTTC. Amino acid sequence: CASSLRTEQFF.

The chain links TRBV12-5 to TRBJ2-7, with TRBD1 matching 10 bases. The CDR3 length is 17 residues. The V gene's germline CDR1 is LGHNT and CDR2 FRNRAP. V trimming: 7 bases; J trimming: 0 bases; junction bases outside the gene matches: 12. CDR3 amino acids: CASVRTGGNCSSYEQYF. The CDR3 nucleotides read TGTGCTAGTGTTAGGACAGGGGGGAACTGTAGCTCCTACGAGCAGTACTTC.

The rearrangement links TRBV6-1 to TRBJ1-1; TRBD1 agrees at 8 bases. Germline loops: CDR1 MNHNS, CDR2 SASEGT. Trimming at V came to 2 bases and at J to 5 bases, leaving 4 bases not matched to a gene. CDR3 length equals 14 residues. The CDR3 is CASSEYRGRTEAFF. The CDR3 DNA sequence: TGTGCCAGCAGTGAATACAGGGGGAGGACTGAAGCTTTCTTT.

J is TRBJ2-3 and V is TRBV7-8, with TRBD2 identical over 11 bases. Germline CDR1 is SGHVS and CDR2 is FQNEAQ. The J segment lost 4 bases and the V segment lost 5 bases, leaving 23 bases of the junction unmatched. The CDR3 extends over 21 amino acids. CDR3 loop: CASSPVNLGRRSGRAPDTQYF. Written as DNA, the CDR3 is TGTGCCAGCAGCCCCGTCAATTTGGGCAGGCGTAGCGGGAGGGCCCCAGATACGCAGTATTTT. Drawing the rest from reference TRBV7-8 and TRBJ2-3, the complete variable domain is GAGVSQSPRYKVAKRGQDVALRCDPISGHVSLFWYQQALGQGPEFLTYFQNEAQLDKSGLPSDRFFAERPEGSVSTLKIQRTQQEDSAVYLCASSPVNLGRRSGRAPDTQYFGPGTRLTVL.

V usage is TRBV19 and J usage is TRBJ1-5; possible D gene TRBD1, 6 bases. V lost 6 bases and J 6 bases, leaving 18 bases between the germline ends. This CDR3 region has 15 residues. Germline V gene lookup returns CDR1 LNHDA and CDR2 SQIVND (reference sequence). This chain's CDR3 is CASRPDRKRSQPQHF. CDR3 nucleotides: TGTGCCAGTAGACCTGACAGGAAGAGAAGTCAGCCCCAGCATTTT. Supplemented by reference TRBV19 and TRBJ1-5, the full variable domain reads DGGITQSPKYLFRKEGQNVTLSCEQNLNHDAMYWYRQDPGQGLRLIYYSQIVNDFQKGDIAEGYSVSREKKESFPLTVTSAQKNPTAFYLCASRPDRKRSQPQHFGDGTRLSIL.

In DNA, the CDR3 is TGTGCCAGCCGAAAGCGGGAGACCACCGGGGAGCTGTTTTTT. This gives the protein CASRKRETTGELFF. This chain links TRBV27 with TRBJ2-2, with 8 bases that match TRBD2. Unmatched junction bases numbered 6, after V lost 8 bases and J lost 4 bases. The CDR3 has 14 residues. CDR1 is MNHEY and CDR2 is SMNVEV in the germline V gene (reference sequence).

The sample holds a few counts of this clone. The rearrangement uses TRBV5-4 and TRBJ2-2, with TRBD1 matching over 9 bases. Germline V gives CDR1 SGHNT, CDR2 YYREEE (reference sequence). The ends lost 4 bases at V and 1 base at J; junction bases unmatched: 5. This CDR3 is built from 16 residues. CDR3 sequence reads: CASSPGQGRNTGELFF. The CDR3 DNA reads TGTGCCAGCAGCCCAGGACAGGGGAGGAACACCGGGGAGCTGTTTTTT.

The J gene is TRBJ1-1, the V gene TRBV7-3, with 9 positions matching TRBD1. This CDR3 comprises 13 residues. Germline-derived CDR1 and CDR2 are SGHTA and FQGTGA. With V trimmed by 5 bases and J by 6 bases, 4 bases remained unmatched. The CDR3 here is CASSKRQGAEAFF. CDR3 nucleotides: TGTGCCAGCAGCAAAAGACAGGGGGCTGAAGCTTTCTTT.

The chain links TRBV19 to TRBJ2-7; 7 bases are a match to TRBD1. With V trimmed by 5 bases and J by 3 bases, 7 bases remained unmatched. Germline V gene data show CDR1 as LNHDA and CDR2 as SQIVND (reference sequence). The CDR3 has 14 residues. The CDR3 sequence is CASSPWDSVYEQYF. The CDR3 DNA sequence: TGTGCCAGTAGTCCCTGGGACAGCGTCTACGAGCAGTACTTC.

The rearrangement uses TRBV6-5 and TRBJ2-7; no reliable D call. Trimming took 2 bases from V and 7 from J, leaving 9 bases between them. The CDR3 is 12 amino acids. Germline V lookup: CDR1 MNHEY, CDR2 SVGAGI. CDR3 in amino acids: CASSYRLWEQYF. The CDR3 DNA reads as TGTGCCAGCAGTTACCGACTTTGGGAGCAGTACTTC.

The rearrangement links TRBV5-1 to TRBJ2-4, with D possibly being TRBD2 (6 bases). The CDR3 has 14 amino acids. V was trimmed by 4 bases and J by 8 bases, leaving 16 bases between them. Germline V gene data show CDR1 as SGHRS and CDR2 as YFSETQ. CDR3 residues: CASSPQGREDIQYF. CDR3 coding DNA: TGCGCCAGCAGCCCTCAGGGCAGGGAGGACATTCAGTACTTC.

The chain joins TRBV5-4 to TRBJ2-5; D is perhaps TRBD1 or TRBD2 (5 bases each). The CDR3 sequence is 13 residues long. The germline gives CDR1 SGHNT, CDR2 YYREEE (reference sequence). V was shortened by 4 bases and J by 1 base, with 8 bases between the two germline ends. CDR3 nucleotides: TGTGCCAGCAGCCCGGGACCCCAAGAGACCCAGTACTTC. It is translated as CASSPGPQETQYF. Full variable domain (missing parts from reference TRBV5-4 and TRBJ2-5): ETGVTQSPTHLIKTRGQQVTLRCSSQSGHNTVSWYQQALGQGPQFIFQYYREEENGRGNFPPRFSGLQFPNYSSELNVNALELDDSALYLCASSPGPQETQYFGPGTRLLVL.

This clone appeared a few times. The V and J genes are TRBV9 and TRBJ1-1, with a possible D match to TRBD1 (5 bases). Trimming left V 5 bases short and J 5 bases short, with 13 bases between. The germline gives CDR1 SGDLS, CDR2 YYNGEE. CDR3 length equals 13 residues. The CDR3 here is CASSTRTKTEAFF. CDR3 nucleotide sequence: TGTGCCAGCAGTACTAGGACAAAGACTGAAGCTTTCTTT.

This rearrangement joins TRBV11-2 to TRBJ2-2; TRBD2 aligns across 7 bases. V gave up 4 bases and J gave up 7 bases; unmatched junction bases: 6. This CDR3 contains 14 residues. The germline V gene encodes CDR1 SGHAT and CDR2 FQNNGV. For the CDR3, the DNA is TGTGCCAGCAGCTCAAGACTAGCTGGCGGGGAGCTGTTTTTT. Its translation is CASSSRLAGGELFF. The variable domain in full, completed from reference TRBV11-2 and TRBJ2-2, reads EAGVAQSPRYKIIEKRQSVAFWCNPISGHATLYWYQQILGQGPKLLIQFQNNGVVDDSQLPKDRFSAERLKGVDSTLKIQPAKLEDSAVYLCASSSRLAGGELFFGEGSRLTVL.

This chain links TRBV4-1 with TRBJ2-3; 7 bases fit TRBD2. The CDR3 covers 15 residues. The V gene's germline CDR1 is MGHRA and CDR2 YSYEKL. J lost 2 bases, V lost 2 bases, and 4 bases had no gene match. The CDR3 is CASSQLAVATDTQYF. The CDR3 nucleotides are TGCGCCAGCAGCCAACTAGCGGTAGCCACAGATACGCAGTATTTT.

This chain joins TRBV10-3 and TRBJ2-2, with 9 positions matching TRBD1. Germline-derived CDR1 and CDR2 are ENHRY and SYGVKD. The junction had 12 bases not matched to a gene; V was cut back by 5 bases and J by 5 bases. The CDR3 is made up of 17 amino acids. This chain's CDR3 is CAISTPTGGVGTGELFF. The CDR3 DNA reads TGTGCCATCAGTACACCGACAGGGGGGGTTGGAACCGGGGAGCTGTTTTTT.

This chain joins TRBV9 and TRBJ2-7; 7 bases are a match to TRBD1. This CDR3 contains 16 residues. Germline loops: CDR1 SGDLS, CDR2 YYNGEE. Trimming cost V 0 bases and J 6 bases; bases outside gene matches: 12. CDR3 loop: CASSVVKETGLGEQYF. CDR3 sequence (DNA): TGTGCCAGCAGCGTAGTAAAGGAGACAGGGTTAGGCGAGCAGTACTTC.

This clone was picked up a small number of times. CDR3 DNA: TGTGCCAGCAGCAGAACTAGCGGGGGGGCTTTCGAGCAGTTCTTC. Translation gives CASSRTSGGAFEQFF. V and J are TRBV7-2 and TRBJ2-1; 13 nucleotides match TRBD2. J gave up 10 bases and V 5 bases, and 8 bases lay outside the gene matches. The CDR3 consists of 15 residues. Germline V CDR1 and CDR2: SGHTA, FQGNSA.

The chain joins TRBV7-8 to TRBJ2-5, with TRBD2 matching 7 bases. V trimming: 5 bases; J trimming: 11 bases; junction bases outside the gene matches: 11. The CDR3 has 13 amino acids. CDR1 is SGHVS and CDR2 is FQNEAQ in the germline V gene. CDR3 in amino acids: CASSPGQGREQYF. DNA for the CDR3: TGTGCCAGCAGCCCAGGACAAGGGAGGGAGCAGTACTTC.

The V call is TRBV14, the J call TRBJ2-7; D is unresolved. Germline CDR1 reads SGHDN; CDR2 reads FVKESK. The CDR3 runs 11 residues. Deletions cut 1 base from V and 7 bases from J, with 5 bases between. CDR3 DNA: TGTGCCAGCAGCCAAGGAGGAGAGCAGTACTTC. Residues: CASSQGGEQYF.

V usage is TRBV30 and J usage is TRBJ2-5; D is unresolved. The V gene lost 7 bases and the J gene lost 5 bases, with 14 bases spanning the gap. Germline V lookup: CDR1 GTSNPN, CDR2 SVGIG (reference sequence). CDR3 size: 12 residues. CDR3 nucleotide sequence: TGTGCCTTCTTTAGCCGGAGCGAGACCCAGTACTTC. It specifies CAFFSRSETQYF.

The chain links TRBV11-1 to TRBJ2-1; D is unclear. Trimming cost V 4 bases and J 7 bases, with 8 bases left between them. The CDR3 has 12 residues. Germline CDR1 SGHAT, CDR2 FQDESV (reference sequence). For the CDR3, the DNA is TGTGCCAGCAGCTCGTATGGGAATGAGCAGTTCTTC. It translates to CASSSYGNEQFF.

The rearrangement joins TRBV7-6 to TRBJ2-6, with unresolved D. Trimming cost V 5 bases and J 3 bases, with 5 bases left between them. Germline-derived CDR1 and CDR2 are SGHVS and FNYEAQ. The CDR3 contains 13 residues. The CDR3 sequence: CASSQVGANVLTF. The CDR3 DNA reads as TGTGCCAGCAGCCAGGTTGGGGCCAACGTCCTGACTTTC.